Presented here are 24 T cell receptor beta chains from one specimen sequenced in a study of blood T cell repertoires in COVID-19. Some clones are missing from TCRdb's copy, which holds only in-frame ones; the method was immunoSEQ multiplex PCR. The sample shows 200,000 to 250,000 clones, around 90% of them seen only once. The sample consisted of PBMCs or T cells enriched from blood (not recorded which). The receptors were gathered from a woman aged 25 to 39 who had been exposed to COVID-19.

The gene calls are TRBV6-2 or TRBV6-3 and TRBJ1-6, with 8 positions matching TRBD1. The V segment lost 5 bases and the J segment 8 bases; nucleotides outside the gene matches: 5. This CDR3 contains 14 residues. Germline loops: CDR1 MNHEY, CDR2 SVGEGT. In nucleotides, the CDR3 is TGTGCCAGCAGTCGCCAGGGGGCCGATTCACCCCTCCACTTT. Translated: CASSRQGADSPLHF.

A single count supports this clone. Other DNA sequences of this sample code for an identical CDR3. V and J are TRBV14 and TRBJ2-3; D is uncertain. V was shortened by 5 bases and J by 4 bases, with 7 bases between the two germline ends. CDR3 length equals 12 residues. Germline lookup yields CDR1 SGHDN and CDR2 FVKESK. CDR3 region: CASSYFPDTQYF. CDR3 nucleotides: TGTGCCAGCAGCTACTTCCCAGATACGCAGTATTTT.

This chain links TRBV7-6 with TRBJ1-2; D is perhaps TRBD1 (5 bases). V lost 1 base and J lost 0, with 15 bases in between. In germline, CDR1 is SGHVS, CDR2 FNYEAQ. The CDR3 consists of 17 residues. The CDR3 protein is CASSLGLRVLANYGYTF. As DNA, the CDR3 is TGTGCCAGCAGCTTAGGCCTCAGGGTATTAGCTAACTATGGCTACACCTTC. The complete variable domain, with remaining parts taken from reference TRBV7-6 and TRBJ1-2, reads GAGVSQSPRYKVTKRGQDVALRCDPISGHVSLYWYRQALGQGPEFLTYFNYEAQQDKSGLPNDRFSAERPEGSISTLTIQRTEQRDSAMYRCASSLGLRVLANYGYTFGSGTRLTVV.

The CDR3 bases are TGTGCCACCAGCAGAGATATCGGTGAGCAGTTCTTC. Translating it yields CATSRDIGEQFF. V and J are TRBV15 and TRBJ2-1; D ambiguous. Per germline, CDR1 LNHNV and CDR2 YYDKDF (reference sequence). The CDR3 covers 12 residues. V shed 0 bases and J shed 9 bases, with 6 bases lying between them.

CDR3 in DNA: TGCGCCAGCAGCTTGGGTGTCGTCGGGAACAAACTGTTTTTT. It yields the protein CASSLGVVGNKLFF. J is TRBJ1-4 and V is TRBV5-1; D is uncertain. There are 14 residues in the CDR3. Germline CDR1 reads SGHRS; CDR2 reads YFSETQ. V shed 0 bases and J shed 11 bases, with 14 bases lying between them. Based on the CDR3 plus reference TRBV5-1 and TRBJ1-4, the full variable domain is KAGVTQTPRYLIKTRGQQVTLSCSPISGHRSVSWYQQTPGQGLQFLFEYFSETQRNKGNFPGRFSGRQFSNSRSEMNVSTLELGDSALYLCASSLGVVGNKLFFGSGTQLSVL.

The chain uses TRBV5-1 and TRBJ2-2; D remains ambiguous. V lost 0 bases and J lost 7, with 13 bases in between. Germline lookup yields CDR1 SGHRS and CDR2 YFSETQ. This CDR3 is built from 15 residues. The CDR3 DNA reads TGCGCCAGCAGCTTGGCCCCACAGAGAAACGGGGAGCTGTTTTTT. It yields the protein CASSLAPQRNGELFF.

The chain joins TRBV5-1 to TRBJ2-1; 8 nucleotides agree with TRBD2. The V and J ends lost 0 bases and 2 bases, in that order; junction bases with no gene match: 1. This CDR3 has 15 amino acids. CDR1 is SGHRS, CDR2 YFSETQ, per germline. This chain's CDR3 is CASSLDSGTYNEQFF. CDR3 sequence (DNA): TGCGCCAGCAGCTTGGATAGCGGGACCTACAATGAGCAGTTCTTC.

The chain employs TRBV9 and TRBJ2-5; 9 bases align to TRBD2. Per the germline V gene, CDR1 is SGDLS and CDR2 is YYNGEE. The ends lost 0 bases at V and 2 bases at J; junction bases unmatched: 5. The CDR3 extends over 16 amino acids. As DNA, the CDR3 is TGTGCCAGCAGCGTAGCTACTAGCGGGCCGCAAGAGACCCAGTACTTC. Amino acid sequence: CASSVATSGPQETQYF.

This clone has only a few counts. This chain links TRBV30 with TRBJ2-2, with 11 positions matching TRBD1. CDR1 and CDR2 from the germline V gene are GTSNPN and SVGIG (reference sequence). J lost 6 bases, V lost 4 bases, and 7 bases had no gene match. This CDR3 is built from 15 residues. The CDR3 DNA follows: TGTGCCTGGACCAGGACAGGGGGCTTGTCCGGGGAGCTGTTTTTT. Translating it yields CAWTRTGGLSGELFF.

The chain employs TRBV12-5 and TRBJ1-1; D not certain. Germline CDR1 reads LGHNT; CDR2 reads FRNRAP. There are 13 residues in the CDR3. V lost 7 bases and J 3 bases, leaving 12 bases between the germline ends. CDR3 sequence (DNA): TGTGCTAGTGCCCGACAACCCGACACTGAAGCTTTCTTT. Protein product: CASARQPDTEAFF.

This clone was counted once. V is TRBV6-1 and J is TRBJ2-1, with 10 bases identical to TRBD2. Trimming at V came to 2 bases and at J to 4 bases, leaving 20 bases not matched to a gene. The germline V gene has CDR1 MNHNS and CDR2 SASEGT. CDR3 length: 21 residues. CDR3 DNA sequence: TGTGCCAGCAGTGAAAGACGGACCCACGGGTTAGGACTAGCGGATTACAATGAGCAGTTCTTC. It is translated as CASSERRTHGLGLADYNEQFF.

The chain uses TRBV9 and TRBJ2-7; D perhaps matches TRBD2 (5 bases). The CDR3 extends over 13 amino acids. Germline V gene data show CDR1 as SGDLS and CDR2 as YYNGEE. Trimming removed 4 bases at V and 12 bases at J, with 20 bases between. CDR3 protein: CASSPQKGSVVYF. The CDR3 DNA reads TGTGCCAGCAGCCCACAAAAAGGGAGTGTTGTGTACTTC.

The J gene is TRBJ2-3, the V gene TRBV5-6, with a possible D match to TRBD1 (5 bases). V was trimmed by 4 bases and J by 4 bases, leaving 13 bases between them. This CDR3 is 14 amino acids long. Germline V CDR1 and CDR2: SGHDT, YYEEEE. CDR3 in amino acids: CASSVRVKADTQYF. The CDR3, as DNA: TGTGCCAGCAGCGTCAGGGTTAAGGCAGATACGCAGTATTTT.

This chain uses TRBV7-9 with TRBJ1-5, with D tentatively TRBD1 (5 bases). The V end lost 1 base, the J end lost 3 bases, and 13 bases lay between the germline ends. The CDR3 totals 16 residues. Per germline, CDR1 SEHNR and CDR2 FQNEAQ (reference sequence). CDR3 protein: CASSLEVGLPNQPQHF. In nucleotides, the CDR3 is TGTGCCAGCAGCTTAGAGGTGGGACTGCCCAATCAGCCCCAGCATTTT.

The gene calls are TRBV5-1 and TRBJ2-7, with 7 bases fitting TRBD1. With V trimmed by 3 bases and J by 7 bases, 7 bases remained unmatched. CDR1 and CDR2 (germline): SGHRS, YFSETQ. The CDR3 extends over 13 amino acids. CDR3 amino acids: CASSSVTGLEQYF. The CDR3, as DNA: TGCGCCAGCAGCTCGGTGACAGGGCTGGAGCAGTACTTC.

The chain employs TRBV6-1 and TRBJ1-5, with D possibly being TRBD1 (6 bases). Germline CDR1 and CDR2: MNHNS and SASEGT. Trimming took 1 base from V and 1 from J, leaving 11 bases between them. The CDR3 extends over 16 amino acids. The CDR3 here is CASSEGGGLSNQPQHF. The CDR3, as DNA: TGTGCCAGCAGTGAAGGAGGGGGATTAAGCAATCAGCCCCAGCATTTT.

This rearrangement joins TRBV5-1 to TRBJ2-7; 13 positions agree with TRBD2. The CDR3 runs to 17 residues. CDR1 is SGHRS, CDR2 YFSETQ, per germline. J gave up 0 bases and V 4 bases, and 7 bases lay outside the gene matches. Here the CDR3 reads CASSPATSGRSSYEQYF. CDR3 bases: TGCGCCAGCAGCCCTGCGACTAGCGGGAGGAGCTCCTACGAGCAGTACTTC. The full variable domain, completed using reference TRBV5-1 and TRBJ2-7, is KAGVTQTPRYLIKTRGQQVTLSCSPISGHRSVSWYQQTPGQGLQFLFEYFSETQRNKGNFPGRFSGRQFSNSRSEMNVSTLELGDSALYLCASSPATSGRSSYEQYFGPGTRLTVT.

The gene calls are TRBV28 and TRBJ1-5, with D possibly TRBD1 on 5 matching bases. The CDR3 spans 15 residues. V dropped 2 bases and J dropped 6 bases, with 14 bases sitting between them. Germline CDR1 reads MDHEN; CDR2 reads SYDVKM. The CDR3 spells CASSLKWGRSQPQHF. CDR3 DNA sequence: TGTGCCAGCAGTTTAAAGTGGGGGAGGAGTCAGCCCCAGCATTTT. The complete variable domain, with remaining parts taken from reference TRBV28 and TRBJ1-5, reads DVKVTQSSRYLVKRTGEKVFLECVQDMDHENMFWYRQDPGLGLRLIYFSYDVKMKEKGDIPEGYSVSREKKERFSLILESASTNQTSMYLCASSLKWGRSQPQHFGDGTRLSIL.

The rearrangement joins TRBV7-9 to TRBJ2-7; 7 nucleotides agree with TRBD1. Germline V CDR1 and CDR2: SEHNR, FQNEAQ (reference sequence). The CDR3 covers 12 residues. V gave up 10 bases and J gave up 4 bases; unmatched junction bases: 7. CDR3 in amino acids: CATGTDDYEQYF. In DNA, the CDR3 is TGTGCCACCGGGACAGACGATTACGAGCAGTACTTC. Using reference TRBV7-9 and TRBJ2-7 for the parts outside the CDR3, the full variable domain is DTGVSQNPRHKITKRGQNVTFRCDPISEHNRLYWYRQTLGQGPEFLTYFQNEAQLEKSRLLSDRFSAERPKGSFSTLEIQRTEQGDSAMYLCATGTDDYEQYFGPGTRLTVT.

The J gene is TRBJ1-2, the V gene TRBV11-2; 10 bases align to TRBD1. This CDR3 region has 15 residues. V dropped 0 bases and J dropped 4; count of bases not matched to a gene: 2. The germline CDR1 and CDR2 sequences are SGHAT and FQNNGV. The CDR3 DNA reads as TGTGCCAGCAGCTTAGATAGGGACAGGGGCTATGGCTACACCTTC. This encodes CASSLDRDRGYGYTF. The full variable domain, its missing parts supplied by reference TRBV11-2 and TRBJ1-2, is EAGVAQSPRYKIIEKRQSVAFWCNPISGHATLYWYQQILGQGPKLLIQFQNNGVVDDSQLPKDRFSAERLKGVDSTLKIQPAKLEDSAVYLCASSLDRDRGYGYTFGSGTRLTVV.

This chain connects TRBV9 to TRBJ2-7; 9 positions match TRBD2. V gave up 4 bases and J gave up 3 bases; unmatched junction bases: 8. This CDR3 contains 15 residues. CDR1 and CDR2 (germline): SGDLS, YYNGEE. CDR3 sequence: CASSQRGLASYEQYF. The CDR3 coding sequence is TGTGCCAGCAGCCAAAGGGGACTAGCAAGCTACGAGCAGTACTTC. Complete variable domain (other parts from reference TRBV9 and TRBJ2-7): DSGVTQTPKHLITATGQRVTLRCSPRSGDLSVYWYQQSLDQGLQFLIQYYNGEERAKGNILERFSAQQFPDLHSELNLSSLELGDSALYFCASSQRGLASYEQYFGPGTRLTVT.

V gene TRBV5-1 combines with J gene TRBJ1-3, with a weak D call TRBD1 (5 bases). The V end was cut by 0 bases, the J end by 4 bases, with 11 bases between. The CDR3 extends over 15 amino acids. CDR1 is SGHRS and CDR2 is YFSETQ in the germline V gene. The CDR3 sequence: CASSLAGTPGNTIYF. CDR3 bases: TGCGCCAGCAGCTTGGCCGGGACTCCGGGAAACACCATATATTTT.

The J gene is TRBJ2-5, the V gene TRBV3-1 (or the pseudogene TRBV3-2); D is uncertain. Germline CDR1 LGHDT, CDR2 YNNKEL (reference sequence). Between the trimmed V and J ends, which lost 3 bases and 7 bases, there was a span of 9 bases. This CDR3 spans 12 amino acids. The DNA of the CDR3 is TGTGCCAGCAGCCATGGCGGTGTGACCCAGTACTTC. Translated: CASSHGGVTQYF.

The chain has TRBV7-6 and TRBJ2-6, with 9 bases matching TRBD1. This CDR3 is built from 21 residues. Per the germline V gene, CDR1 is SGHVS and CDR2 is FNYEAQ. Trimming at V came to 5 bases and at J to 1 base, leaving 18 bases not matched to a gene. CDR3 sequence: CASSPSVIGQGITSGANVLTF. The CDR3 DNA follows: TGTGCCAGCAGCCCGTCTGTAATAGGACAGGGGATTACTTCTGGGGCCAACGTCCTGACTTTC.